This T cell receptor (beta chain) is drawn from a study of cytomegalovirus exposure and HLA in healthy donors. This table comes from immunoSEQ multiplex PCR, and its TCRdb copy is limited to in-frame clones, with some not included. Here the sample spans 150,000 or so clones, 89% being singletons. In germline, CDR1 is MNHEY, CDR2 SMNVEV (reference sequence). The V end lost 6 bases, the J end lost 3 bases, and 12 bases lay between the germline ends. This CDR3 is 13 amino acids long. This sequence originates from a woman between 18 and 29 years old in good health and CMV-seropositive. The specimen sequenced was PBMCs. The V and J genes are TRBV27 and TRBJ2-7; D is perhaps TRBD2 (5 bases). CDR3 in amino acids: CASSRSGIYEQYF. The CDR3 DNA reads TGTGCCAGCAGCAGATCCGGGATCTACGAGCAGTACTTC.